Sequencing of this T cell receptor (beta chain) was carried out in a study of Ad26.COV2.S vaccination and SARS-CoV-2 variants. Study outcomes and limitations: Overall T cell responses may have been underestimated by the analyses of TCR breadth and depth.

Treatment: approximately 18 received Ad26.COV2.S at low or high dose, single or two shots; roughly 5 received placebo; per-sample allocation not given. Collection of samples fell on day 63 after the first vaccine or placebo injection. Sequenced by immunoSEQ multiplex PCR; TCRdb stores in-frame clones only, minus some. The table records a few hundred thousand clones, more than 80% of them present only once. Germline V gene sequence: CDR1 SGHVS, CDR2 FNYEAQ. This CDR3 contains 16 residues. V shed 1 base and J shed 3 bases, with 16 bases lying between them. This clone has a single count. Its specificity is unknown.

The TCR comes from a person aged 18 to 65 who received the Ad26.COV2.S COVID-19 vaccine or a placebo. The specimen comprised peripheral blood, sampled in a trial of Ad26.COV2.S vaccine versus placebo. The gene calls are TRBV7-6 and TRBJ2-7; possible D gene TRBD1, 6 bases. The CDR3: CASSLVTGSEFYEQYF. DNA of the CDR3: TGTGCCAGCAGCTTAGTTACAGGGTCTGAATTCTACGAGCAGTACTTC.